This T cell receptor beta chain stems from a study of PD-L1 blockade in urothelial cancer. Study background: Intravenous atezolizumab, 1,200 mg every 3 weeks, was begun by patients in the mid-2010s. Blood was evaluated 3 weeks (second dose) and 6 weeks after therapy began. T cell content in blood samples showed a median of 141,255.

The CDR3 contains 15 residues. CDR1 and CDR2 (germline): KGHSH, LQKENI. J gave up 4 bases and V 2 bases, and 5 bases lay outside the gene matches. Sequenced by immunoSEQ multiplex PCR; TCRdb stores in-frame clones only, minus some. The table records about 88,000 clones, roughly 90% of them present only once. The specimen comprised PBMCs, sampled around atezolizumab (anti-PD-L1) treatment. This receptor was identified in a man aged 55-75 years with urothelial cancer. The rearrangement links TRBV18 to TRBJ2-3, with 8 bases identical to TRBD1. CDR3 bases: TGTGCCAGCTCACCAGGGACAGGAAGTGCAGATACGCAGTATTTT. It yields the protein CASSPGTGSADTQYF.